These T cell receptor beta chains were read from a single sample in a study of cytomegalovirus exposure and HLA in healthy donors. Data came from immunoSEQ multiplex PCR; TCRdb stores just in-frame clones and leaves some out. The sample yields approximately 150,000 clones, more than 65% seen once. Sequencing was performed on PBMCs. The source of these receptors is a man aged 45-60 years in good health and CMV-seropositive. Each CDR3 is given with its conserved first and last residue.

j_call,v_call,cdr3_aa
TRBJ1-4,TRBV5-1,CASSRDRSNEKLFF
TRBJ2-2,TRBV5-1,CASSLTSLNTGELFF
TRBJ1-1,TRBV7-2,CASSAQGTRAGAEAFF
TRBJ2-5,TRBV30,CAWSVWTPSGSETQYF
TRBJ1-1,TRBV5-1,CASSLFLSGQGEAFF
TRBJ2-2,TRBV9,CASSEGATKGDTGELFF
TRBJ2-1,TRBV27,CASSLRAGGQVNEQFF
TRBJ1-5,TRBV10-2,CASSGGSNQPQHF
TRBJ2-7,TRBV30,CAWQPTGREQYF
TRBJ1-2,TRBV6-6,CASSGPGGYGYTF
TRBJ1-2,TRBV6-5,CASKGSEQSYTF
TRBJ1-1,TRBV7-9,CASSETGGGMNTEAFF
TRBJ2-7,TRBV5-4,CASSLDSAGQYF
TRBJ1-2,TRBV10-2,CASSAARAYGYTF
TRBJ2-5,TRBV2,CASSEARVQETQYF
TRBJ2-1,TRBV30,CAWSVYLAGYNEQFF
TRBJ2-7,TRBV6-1,CASSERWASSYEQYF
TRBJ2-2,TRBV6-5,CASSPESHGELFF
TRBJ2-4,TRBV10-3,CAISDFLAGGVENIQYF
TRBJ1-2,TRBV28,CASSLSREGYGYTF
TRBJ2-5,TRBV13,CASSSGLAVPYF
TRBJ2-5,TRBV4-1,CASSHKWAYEGGGETQYF
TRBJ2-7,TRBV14,CASSSLADSYEQYF
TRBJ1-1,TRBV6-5,CASSYSGTGGTEAFF
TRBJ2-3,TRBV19,CASSILAGGRDTQYF
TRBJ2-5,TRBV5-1,CASSEQGAQETQYF
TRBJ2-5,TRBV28,CASSPLPGGTQYF
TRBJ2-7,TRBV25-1,CASSELGTPRHEQYF